Listed below are T cell receptor beta chains from one sample, sequenced in a study of blood T cell repertoires in COVID-19. Assay used: immunoSEQ multiplex PCR; TCRdb lists only in-frame clones, some missing. Among under 150,000 clones listed, roughly 80% were seen once. Source material: PBMCs or T cells enriched from blood (not recorded which). Receptor source: a man aged 35-49 years with acute COVID-19. The CDR3 runs from the conserved cysteine through the conserved F or W. A D gene is named only where the DNA matches it firmly. The size field is filled for only some rows; it gives once, few, many or a size class.

V gene: TRBV11-2; D gene: TRBD2; clone size: .; J gene: TRBJ2-3; CDR3 protein: CASRWELAADTQYF; CDR3 DNA: TGTGCCAGCAGGTGGGAACTAGCGGCAGATACGCAGTATTTT
V gene: TRBV7-2; D gene: .; clone size: .; J gene: TRBJ2-7; CDR3 protein: CASSLGHGDSYEQYF; CDR3 DNA: TGTGCCAGCAGCTTAGGACACGGGGACTCCTACGAGCAGTACTTC
V gene: TRBV12-3/TRBV12-4; D gene: TRBD2; clone size: .; J gene: TRBJ2-1; CDR3 protein: CASSQGTSGQFF; CDR3 DNA: TGTGCCAGCAGTCAAGGGACTAGTGGGCAGTTCTTC
V gene: TRBV3-1/TRBV3-2; D gene: TRBD2; clone size: .; J gene: TRBJ2-7; CDR3 protein: CASSLRTIAGVYEQYF; CDR3 DNA: TGTGCCAGCAGCCTCCGGACGATAGCGGGAGTCTACGAGCAGTACTTC
V gene: TRBV5-1; D gene: .; clone size: .; J gene: TRBJ1-2; CDR3 protein: CASSRARGYGYTF; CDR3 DNA: TGCGCCAGCAGCCGGGCGCGGGGCTATGGCTACACCTTC
V gene: TRBV30; D gene: .; clone size: .; J gene: TRBJ1-2; CDR3 protein: CAWSFQTGRPSGYTF; CDR3 DNA: TGTGCCTGGAGTTTTCAGACAGGACGCCCCTCTGGCTACACCTTC
V gene: TRBV18; D gene: TRBD1; clone size: few; J gene: TRBJ2-1; CDR3 protein: CASSPPGTGSNEQFF; CDR3 DNA: TGTGCCAGCTCACCCCCCGGGACAGGGAGCAATGAGCAGTTCTTC
V gene: TRBV19; D gene: .; clone size: few; J gene: TRBJ1-6; CDR3 protein: CASSLPGNSPLHF; CDR3 DNA: TGTGCCAGTAGTTTGCCAGGCAATTCACCCCTCCACTTT
V gene: TRBV5-8; D gene: TRBD1; clone size: .; J gene: TRBJ2-3; CDR3 protein: CASSPGQGADTQYF; CDR3 DNA: TGTGCCAGCAGCCCCGGACAGGGTGCGGATACGCAGTATTTT
V gene: TRBV7-9; D gene: .; clone size: once; J gene: TRBJ1-4; CDR3 protein: CASSLTGTQANEKLFF; CDR3 DNA: TGTGCCAGCAGCTTAACAGGGACGCAGGCTAATGAAAAACTGTTTTTT
V gene: TRBV24-1; D gene: TRBD1; clone size: once; J gene: TRBJ1-5; CDR3 protein: CATSSRAQGARAQHF; CDR3 DNA: TGTGCCACCAGTTCCCGGGCGCAGGGGGCGAGGGCCCAGCATTTT
V gene: TRBV6-5; D gene: TRBD2; clone size: .; J gene: TRBJ2-7; CDR3 protein: CASTPEGTSPYEQYF; CDR3 DNA: TGTGCCAGCACCCCAGAAGGGACTAGCCCCTACGAGCAGTACTTC
V gene: TRBV5-1; D gene: TRBD1; clone size: .; J gene: TRBJ2-5; CDR3 protein: CASSSTGTETQYF; CDR3 DNA: TGCGCCAGCAGCTCGACAGGGACAGAGACCCAGTACTTC
V gene: TRBV24-1; D gene: .; clone size: .; J gene: TRBJ1-3; CDR3 protein: CATSDEEGKSSGNTIYF; CDR3 DNA: TGTGCCACCAGTGATGAGGAAGGTAAGAGCTCTGGAAACACCATATATTTT
V gene: TRBV19; D gene: TRBD1; clone size: .; J gene: TRBJ1-2; CDR3 protein: CASSGETGANYGYTF; CDR3 DNA: TGTGCCAGTAGTGGAGAAACAGGGGCTAACTATGGCTACACCTTC
V gene: TRBV6-5; D gene: TRBD1; clone size: .; J gene: TRBJ2-7; CDR3 protein: CASAGTASYEQYF; CDR3 DNA: TGTGCCAGCGCCGGGACAGCCTCCTACGAGCAGTACTTC
V gene: TRBV19; D gene: .; clone size: .; J gene: TRBJ1-3; CDR3 protein: CASYGGAAGNTIYF; CDR3 DNA: TGTGCCAGTTATGGGGGGGCGGCTGGAAACACCATATATTTT
V gene: TRBV9; D gene: TRBD2; clone size: few; J gene: TRBJ2-6; CDR3 protein: CASSAGLAGEGGANVLTF; CDR3 DNA: TGTGCCAGCAGCGCGGGACTAGCGGGAGAAGGGGGGGCCAACGTCCTGACTTTC
V gene: TRBV15; D gene: TRBD1; clone size: .; J gene: TRBJ2-7; CDR3 protein: CATSRGPGTGVNTIGEQYF; CDR3 DNA: TGTGCCACCAGCAGGGGTCCCGGGACAGGGGTCAATACGATAGGCGAGCAGTACTTC
V gene: TRBV5-8; D gene: .; clone size: .; J gene: TRBJ1-2; CDR3 protein: CASSSKQGRSYTF; CDR3 DNA: TGTGCCAGCAGCTCCAAGCAGGGAAGGAGCTACACCTTC
V gene: TRBV6-4; D gene: .; clone size: .; J gene: TRBJ1-5; CDR3 protein: CASSDSGRGNQPQHF; CDR3 DNA: TGTGCCAGCAGTGACTCAGGCAGGGGCAATCAGCCCCAGCATTTT
V gene: TRBV25-1; D gene: .; clone size: .; J gene: TRBJ2-7; CDR3 protein: CASLAQGSYEQYF; CDR3 DNA: TGTGCCAGCTTGGCGCAGGGGTCCTACGAGCAGTACTTC
V gene: TRBV9; D gene: .; clone size: .; J gene: TRBJ2-1; CDR3 protein: CASSVDLYNEQFF; CDR3 DNA: TGTGCCAGCAGCGTAGATCTCTACAATGAGCAGTTCTTC
V gene: TRBV19; D gene: TRBD2; clone size: .; J gene: TRBJ2-7; CDR3 protein: CASRGTSGGNPWEQYF; CDR3 DNA: TGTGCCAGTAGGGGGACTAGCGGGGGAAACCCTTGGGAGCAGTACTTC
V gene: TRBV28; D gene: .; clone size: .; J gene: TRBJ2-2; CDR3 protein: CASHRLTGELFF; CDR3 DNA: TGTGCCAGCCACCGACTGACCGGGGAGCTGTTTTTT
V gene: TRBV11-3; D gene: .; clone size: few; J gene: TRBJ2-7; CDR3 protein: CASSLNRDEQYF; CDR3 DNA: TGTGCCAGCAGCTTAAATCGGGACGAGCAGTACTTC
V gene: TRBV28; D gene: TRBD2; clone size: .; J gene: TRBJ2-1; CDR3 protein: CASSLASGSFVEQFF; CDR3 DNA: TGTGCCAGCAGTTTGGCTAGCGGGAGTTTCGTTGAGCAGTTCTTC